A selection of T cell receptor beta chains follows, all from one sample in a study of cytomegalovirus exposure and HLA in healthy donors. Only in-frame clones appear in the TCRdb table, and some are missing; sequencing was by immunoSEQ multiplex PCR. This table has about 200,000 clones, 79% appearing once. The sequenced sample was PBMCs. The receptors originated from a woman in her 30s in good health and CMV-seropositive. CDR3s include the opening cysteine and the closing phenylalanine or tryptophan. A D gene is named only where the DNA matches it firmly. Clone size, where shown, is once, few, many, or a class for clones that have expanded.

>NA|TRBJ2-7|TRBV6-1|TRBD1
CVAPGGGSTYEQYF
TGTGTCGCCCCAGGGGGCGGCTCAACCTACGAGCAGTACTTC
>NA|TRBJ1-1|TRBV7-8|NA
CASSLVVNTEAFF
TGTGCCAGCAGCTTAGTCGTAAACACTGAAGCTTTCTTT
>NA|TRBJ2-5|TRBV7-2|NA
CASSLASGYQETQYF
TGTGCCAGCAGCTTAGCCTCGGGATACCAAGAGACCCAGTACTTC
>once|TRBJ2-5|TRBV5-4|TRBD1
CASSLRDSQETQYF
TGTGCCAGCAGCTTAAGGGACAGCCAAGAGACCCAGTACTTC
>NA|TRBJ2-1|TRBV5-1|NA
CASSGPGLRNEQFF
TGCGCCAGCAGCGGACCGGGACTCCGCAATGAGCAGTTCTTC
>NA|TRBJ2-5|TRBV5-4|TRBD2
CASSGDWDVGRGVTQYF
TGTGCCAGCAGCGGGGATTGGGATGTAGGCCGGGGGGTGACCCAGTACTTC
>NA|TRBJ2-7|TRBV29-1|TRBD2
CSVRGGVGSYEQYF
TGCAGCGTCCGTGGGGGGGTCGGCTCCTACGAGCAGTACTTC
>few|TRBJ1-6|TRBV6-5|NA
CASSYSVSEEYSPLHF
TGTGCCAGCAGTTACTCGGTGTCAGAGGAGTATTCACCCCTCCACTTT
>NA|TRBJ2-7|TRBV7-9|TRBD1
CASQDRDYEQYF
TGTGCCAGCCAGGACAGGGACTACGAGCAGTACTTC
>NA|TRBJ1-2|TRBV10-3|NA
CAISGGRENYGYTF
TGTGCCATCAGTGGGGGACGGGAGAACTATGGCTACACCTTC
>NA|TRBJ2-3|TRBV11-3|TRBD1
CASSLSGTGTDTQYF
TGTGCCAGCAGCTTATCCGGGACAGGAACAGATACGCAGTATTTT
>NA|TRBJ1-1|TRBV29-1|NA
CSAQGSDSEAFF
TGCAGCGCTCAAGGGTCGGACAGTGAAGCTTTCTTT
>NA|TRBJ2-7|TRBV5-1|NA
CASSLTSNYEQYF
TGCGCCAGCAGCTTGACTAGCAACTACGAGCAGTACTTC
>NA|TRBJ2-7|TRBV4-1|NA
CASSQQQVAYEQYF
TGCGCCAGCAGCCAACAACAGGTTGCCTACGAGCAGTACTTC
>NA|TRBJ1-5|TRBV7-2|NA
CASSPTDRRYQPQHF
TGTGCCAGCAGCCCCACGGACAGAAGGTATCAGCCCCAGCATTTT
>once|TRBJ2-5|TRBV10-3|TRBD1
CAISAAGTEETQYF
TGTGCCATCAGTGCCGCCGGGACAGAAGAGACCCAGTACTTC
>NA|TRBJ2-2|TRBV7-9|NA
CASSLTGSGELFF
TGTGCCAGCAGCTTAACGGGGTCCGGGGAGCTGTTTTTT
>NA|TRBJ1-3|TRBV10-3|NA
CAISGGSGNTIYF
TGTGCCATCAGCGGGGGATCTGGAAACACCATATATTTT
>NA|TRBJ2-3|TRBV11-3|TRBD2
CASSLDGGSETDTQYF
TGTGCCAGCAGCTTAGATGGCGGGAGTGAGACAGATACGCAGTATTTT
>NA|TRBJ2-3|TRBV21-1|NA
CASSTHTRDRASTDTQYF
TGTGCCAGCAGCACCCACACCCGGGACAGGGCCTCCACAGATACGCAGTATTTT
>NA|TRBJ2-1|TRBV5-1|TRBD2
CASSPVAGGTYNEQFF
TGCGCCAGCAGCCCCGTAGCGGGGGGCACCTACAATGAGCAGTTCTTC
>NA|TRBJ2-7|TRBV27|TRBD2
CASSSSQSGGWDEQYF
TGTGCCAGCAGTTCGTCTCAGAGCGGGGGATGGGACGAGCAGTACTTC
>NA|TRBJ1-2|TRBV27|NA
CASSATGTQSYGYTF
TGTGCCAGCAGTGCAACCGGGACACAGTCTTATGGCTACACCTTC
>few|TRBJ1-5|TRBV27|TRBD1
CASRLSRTGGDQPQHF
TGTGCCAGCAGGCTCTCCCGGACAGGGGGAGATCAGCCCCAGCATTTT
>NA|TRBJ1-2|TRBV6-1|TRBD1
CASRTGANYGYTF
TGTGCCAGCAGGACAGGGGCTAACTATGGCTACACCTTC
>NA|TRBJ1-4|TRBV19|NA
CASSPHLQGTNEKLFF
TGTGCCAGTAGTCCCCACCTTCAGGGAACTAATGAAAAACTGTTTTTT
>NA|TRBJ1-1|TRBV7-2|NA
CASTIPLRGAEAFF
TGTGCCAGCACTATCCCCCTCCGGGGGGCTGAAGCTTTCTTT
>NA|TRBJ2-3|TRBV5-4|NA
CASSPGAGTTDTQYF
TGTGCCAGCAGCCCGGGAGCGGGCACCACAGATACGCAGTATTTT
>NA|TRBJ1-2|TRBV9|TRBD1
CASSVGTGMRNYGYTF
TGTGCCAGCAGCGTCGGGACAGGGATGAGGAACTATGGCTACACCTTC
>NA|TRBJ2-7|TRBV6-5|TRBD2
CASRPGLAASYEQYF
TGTGCCAGCAGACCAGGACTAGCGGCCTCCTACGAGCAGTACTTC
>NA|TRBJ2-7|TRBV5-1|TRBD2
CASSLRAGGPDTYEQYF
TGCGCCAGCAGCTTGAGGGCGGGGGGACCCGATACCTACGAGCAGTACTTC
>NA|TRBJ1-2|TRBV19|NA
CASNPGGHGYTF
TGTGCCAGTAATCCCGGGGGTCATGGCTACACCTTC
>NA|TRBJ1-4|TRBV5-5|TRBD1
CASSQLDRDRGEKLFF
TGTGCCAGCAGCCAATTGGATCGGGACAGGGGGGAAAAACTGTTTTTT
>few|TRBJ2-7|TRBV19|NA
CAPRHRAYEQYF
TGTGCCCCCCGACACAGGGCCTACGAGCAGTACTTC
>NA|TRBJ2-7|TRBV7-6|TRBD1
CASSSPGTGHYEQYF
TGTGCCAGCAGCTCCCCGGGGACAGGGCACTACGAGCAGTACTTC
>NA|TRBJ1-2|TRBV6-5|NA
CASSNPMYNYGYTF
TGTGCCAGCAGTAATCCTATGTATAACTATGGCTACACCTTC
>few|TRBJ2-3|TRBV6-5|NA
CASTQGAADTQYF
TGTGCCAGCACTCAAGGAGCTGCAGATACGCAGTATTTT
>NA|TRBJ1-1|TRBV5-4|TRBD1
CASSPKGQVEAFF
TGTGCCAGCAGCCCTAAAGGACAGGTTGAAGCTTTCTTT
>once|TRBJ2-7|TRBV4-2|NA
CASSQDWGVKTSALYEQYF
TGTGCCAGCAGCCAAGATTGGGGGGTCAAGACATCCGCGCTCTACGAGCAGTACTTC
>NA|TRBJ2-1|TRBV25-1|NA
CASSKEGSYNEQFF
TGTGCCAGCAGTAAGGAGGGGTCCTACAATGAGCAGTTCTTC
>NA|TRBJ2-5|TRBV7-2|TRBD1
CASSLQGARETQYF
TGTGCCAGCAGCTTACAGGGGGCGCGAGAGACCCAGTACTTC
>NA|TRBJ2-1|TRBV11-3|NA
CASSSRQFGEQFF
TGTGCCAGCAGCTCCAGGCAATTTGGGGAGCAGTTCTTC
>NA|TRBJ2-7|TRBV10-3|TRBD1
CAIGDRVREQYF
TGTGCCATTGGCGACAGGGTGCGGGAGCAGTACTTC
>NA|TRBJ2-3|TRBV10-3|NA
CAITRGGAFTDTQYF
TGTGCCATCACGAGGGGGGGGGCCTTCACAGATACGCAGTATTTT
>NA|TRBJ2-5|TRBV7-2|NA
CASTRRGQETQYF
TGTGCCAGCACGAGGAGGGGCCAAGAGACCCAGTACTTC
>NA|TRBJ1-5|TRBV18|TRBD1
CASSPPGQGGGPQHF
TGTGCCAGCTCACCACCGGGACAGGGAGGGGGGCCCCAGCATTTT
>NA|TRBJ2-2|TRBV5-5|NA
CASSLAGGLLGELFF
TGTGCCAGCAGCTTGGCAGGTGGGCTTCTCGGGGAGCTGTTTTTT
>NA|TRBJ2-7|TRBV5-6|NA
CASSLASAPLSREQYF
TGTGCCAGCAGCCTTGCTAGCGCCCCACTGTCGAGGGAGCAGTACTTC
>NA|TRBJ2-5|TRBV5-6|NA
CASSYQRTLQETQYF
TGTGCCAGCAGCTACCAGAGGACACTGCAAGAGACCCAGTACTTC